This entry lists 30 T cell receptor beta chains sequenced from one sample in a study of sequential checkpoint blockade in melanoma. Treatment defined: randomized to nivolumab then ipilimumab (arm A) or the reverse (arm B). TCRdb's table, derived via immunoSEQ multiplex PCR, lists solely in-frame clones and lacks some. Among 3,100 or so clones listed, roughly 27% were seen once. The input for sequencing was tumor tissue (inferred from file names), taken from a patient given nivolumab and ipilimumab in sequence. The receptors shown here come from a human donor with melanoma.

The chain carries TRBV11-3 and TRBJ2-3; 16 nucleotides align to TRBD2. The length of the CDR3 is 17 residues. In germline, CDR1 is SGHNT, CDR2 YENEEA. Unmatched junction bases numbered 6, after V lost 5 bases and J lost 4 bases. CDR3: CASSPGTSGRASDTQYF. CDR3 sequence (DNA): TGTGCCAGCAGCCCCGGGACTAGCGGGAGGGCCTCAGATACGCAGTATTTT. The full variable domain, completed using reference TRBV11-3 and TRBJ2-3, is EAGVVQSPRYKIIEKKQPVAFWCNPISGHNTLYWYLQNLGQGPELLIRYENEEAVDDSQLPKDRFSAERLKGVDSTLKIQPAELGDSAVYLCASSPGTSGRASDTQYFGPGTRLTVL.

This clone is large. CDR3 in amino acids: CASSYGQGSIYEQYF. The CDR3 DNA reads as TGTGCCAGCAGCTACGGACAGGGGAGTATATACGAGCAGTACTTC. The chain employs TRBV11-3 and TRBJ2-7; 9 bases match TRBD1. CDR1 is SGHNT, CDR2 YENEEA, per germline. Trimming cost V 4 bases and J 4 bases; bases outside gene matches: 8. This CDR3 has 15 residues.

The rearrangement links TRBV19 to TRBJ2-7; perhaps TRBD2 as D (5 bases). V dropped 5 bases and J dropped 3 bases, with 11 bases sitting between them. CDR1 and CDR2 from the germline V gene are LNHDA and SQIVND (reference sequence). The CDR3 runs to 13 residues. CDR3 protein: CASSASLFYEQYF. Written as DNA, the CDR3 is TGTGCCAGTAGTGCTAGCCTTTTCTACGAGCAGTACTTC.

Sample share makes this clone large (0.1 to 1%). The chain combines TRBV9 with TRBJ2-2; no firm D call. The CDR3 covers 13 residues. V lost 2 bases, J lost 7 bases, and 9 bases lay in between. CDR1 is SGDLS, CDR2 YYNGEE, per germline. CDR3 nucleotides: TGTGCCAGCAGCGTCAGGAGAGGCGGGGAGCTGTTTTTT. This translates into CASSVRRGGELFF.

Relative to its sample, this clone is medium-sized (0.01 to 0.1%). CDR3 protein: CASSLMNTEAFF. The CDR3, as DNA: TGTGCCAGCAGTCTTATGAACACTGAAGCTTTCTTT. This chain connects TRBV6-8 to TRBJ1-1, with D hard to call. Trimming cost V 5 bases and J 0 bases, with 4 bases left between them. Looked up from germline, CDR1 is MNHGY and CDR2 is SAAAGT. This CDR3 region has 12 residues.

The chain couples TRBV11-3 to TRBJ1-1; D possibly corresponds to TRBD1 (6 bases). Trimming left V 5 bases short and J 1 base short, with 17 bases between. Germline values: CDR1 SGHNT, CDR2 YENEEA. The CDR3 length is 16 residues. The CDR3: CASSRPSGTPNTEAFF. CDR3 DNA: TGTGCCAGCAGCAGACCCTCCGGGACACCGAACACTGAAGCTTTCTTT.

This clone was recorded a few times. The gene calls are TRBV6-8 and TRBJ1-2; D is unclear. The V end was cut by 0 bases, the J end by 1 base, with 6 bases between. This CDR3 has 14 residues. Germline V lookup: CDR1 MNHGY, CDR2 SAAAGT. CDR3 nucleotides: TGTGCCAGCAGTTACTCGAGGCTTAACTATGGCTACACCTTC. Residues: CASSYSRLNYGYTF.

This clone has more than one count but fewer than ten. This chain links TRBV11-3 with TRBJ2-5; TRBD1 matches at 8 bases. Per germline, CDR1 SGHNT and CDR2 YENEEA. The V segment lost 3 bases and the J segment 4 bases; nucleotides outside the gene matches: 4. The CDR3 runs to 14 residues. The CDR3 nucleotides read TGTGCCAGCAGCTTCGGACAGGGAGGAGAGACCCAGTACTTC. Protein product: CASSFGQGGETQYF.

This chain links TRBV9 with TRBJ1-2; D unresolved. V shed 4 bases and J shed 1 base, with 20 bases lying between them. Per the germline V gene, CDR1 is SGDLS and CDR2 is YYNGEE. This CDR3 has 17 residues. The CDR3 nucleotides are TGTGCCAGCAGCCCCAATGACGTGGCTCCCTTTAACTATGGCTACACCTTC. Encoded protein: CASSPNDVAPFNYGYTF.

The rearrangement joins TRBV2 to TRBJ2-7; D is ambiguous. CDR3 size: 12 residues. CDR1 is SNHLY and CDR2 is FYNNEI in the germline V gene. With 5 bases removed from V and 7 bases from J, the gap between germline ends came to 12 bases. The CDR3 is CASSPGPAEQYF. The CDR3 DNA reads as TGTGCCAGCAGTCCCGGGCCCGCAGAGCAGTACTTC.

This clone was picked up one time. J is TRBJ2-1 and V is TRBV19; 10 bases agree with TRBD2. V shed 7 bases, J shed 0 bases, and the junction held 3 bases outside the gene matches. Germline-derived CDR1 and CDR2 are LNHDA and SQIVND (reference sequence). There are 15 residues in the CDR3. The CDR3 sequence: CASKASGGSYNEQFF. The CDR3 DNA is TGTGCCAGTAAGGCTAGCGGGGGCTCCTACAATGAGCAGTTCTTC.

J is TRBJ1-2 and V is TRBV19; D is possibly TRBD1 (6 bases). Trimming took 6 bases from V and 2 from J, leaving 13 bases between them. The germline V gene has CDR1 LNHDA and CDR2 SQIVND (reference sequence). The CDR3 sequence is 14 residues long. The CDR3 DNA sequence: TGTGCCAGTAGATGGGAGGGACAAAACTATGGCTACACCTTC. It yields the protein CASRWEGQNYGYTF.

This clone has more than one count but fewer than ten. The chain combines TRBV6-8 with TRBJ1-1; tentatively, D is TRBD1 (6 bases). CDR1 is MNHGY, CDR2 SAAAGT, per germline. The CDR3 totals 15 residues. V was trimmed by 6 bases and J by 6 bases, leaving 20 bases between them. CDR3 in amino acids: CASRQQGDLSPEAFF. The CDR3 DNA is TGTGCCAGCAGACAACAGGGTGATTTGAGCCCTGAAGCTTTCTTT.

This chain joins TRBV19 and TRBJ1-2; D is unclear. The CDR3 runs to 14 residues. The V gene's germline CDR1 is LNHDA and CDR2 SQIVND (reference sequence). The V and J ends lost 6 bases and 0 bases respectively, with 11 bases between them. CDR3 in amino acids: CASSPQRTNYGYTF. CDR3 DNA sequence: TGTGCCAGTAGCCCTCAACGTACTAACTATGGCTACACCTTC.

The chain combines TRBV19 with TRBJ1-5; D is uncertain. This CDR3 has 14 amino acids. V gave up 3 bases and J gave up 6 bases, with 12 bases separating them. Per germline, CDR1 LNHDA and CDR2 SQIVND (reference sequence). CDR3 DNA sequence: TGTGCCAGTAGTATCCTCTCCGCGGCTCAGCCCCAGCATTTT. Encoded protein: CASSILSAAQPQHF.

This clone was recorded a few times. The junction differs from germline at one of its ends, possibly a read error. V gene TRBV6-8 combines with J gene TRBJ1-2; 7 bases line up with TRBD1. Germline V gene data show CDR1 as MNHGY and CDR2 as SAAAGT. The CDR3 extends over 12 amino acids. CDR3 residues: CASSYSGDRGIF. In nucleotides, the CDR3 is TGTGCCAGCAGTTACTCAGGGGACAGAGGAATCTTC.

J is TRBJ2-3 and V is TRBV11-3, with D perhaps matching TRBD1 or TRBD2 (5 bases each). The V and J ends lost 3 bases and 4 bases respectively, with 14 bases between them. CDR1 and CDR2 from the germline V gene are SGHNT and YENEEA. This CDR3 region has 15 residues. The chain's CDR3 is CASSLAGASPDTQYF. The DNA of the CDR3 is TGTGCCAGCAGCTTGGCCGGGGCGTCCCCAGATACGCAGTATTTT. Looking up the rest from reference TRBV11-3 and TRBJ2-3 gives the full variable domain: EAGVVQSPRYKIIEKKQPVAFWCNPISGHNTLYWYLQNLGQGPELLIRYENEEAVDDSQLPKDRFSAERLKGVDSTLKIQPAELGDSAVYLCASSLAGASPDTQYFGPGTRLTVL.

Judged by abundance, this clone is medium-sized (0.01 to 0.1%). The chain has TRBV11-3 and TRBJ2-2; 9 bases match TRBD2. The CDR3 is made up of 19 amino acids. Germline lookup yields CDR1 SGHNT and CDR2 YENEEA. V shed 0 bases, J shed 4 bases, and the junction held 12 bases outside the gene matches. The CDR3 bases are TGTGCCAGCAGCTTAGAATCGAGGCGGGAGGGCCCGGGCACCGGGGAGCTGTTTTTT. This gives the protein CASSLESRREGPGTGELFF.

Only one count was recorded for this clone. This sequence joins TRBV19 and TRBJ2-1; 7 nucleotides align to TRBD2. V shed 5 bases and J 6 bases; nucleotides not matched to a gene: 10. This CDR3 has 15 amino acids. Germline V gene data show CDR1 as LNHDA and CDR2 as SQIVND (reference sequence). The CDR3 protein is CASSYAGVEGNEQFF. As DNA, the CDR3 is TGTGCCAGTAGTTATGCGGGAGTAGAAGGCAATGAGCAGTTCTTC. Combining the CDR3 with reference TRBV19 and TRBJ2-1 gives the whole variable domain DGGITQSPKYLFRKEGQNVTLSCEQNLNHDAMYWYRQDPGQGLRLIYYSQIVNDFQKGDIAEGYSVSREKKESFPLTVTSAQKNPTAFYLCASSYAGVEGNEQFFGPGTRLTVL.

This clone has just a few counts. The rearrangement joins TRBV9 to TRBJ1-3; 8 positions match TRBD1. This CDR3 is 15 amino acids long. Germline V gene data show CDR1 as SGDLS and CDR2 as YYNGEE. J was trimmed by 7 bases and V by 0 bases; bases with no gene match: 6. The CDR3 reads CASSVGTGRGNTIYF. DNA of the CDR3: TGTGCCAGCAGCGTAGGGACAGGGAGAGGGAACACCATATATTTT.

The genes are TRBV5-1 and TRBJ2-3; D gene ambiguous. CDR1 is SGHRS and CDR2 is YFSETQ in the germline V gene. This CDR3 comprises 15 residues. The V and J ends lost 4 bases and 2 bases respectively, with 14 bases between them. CDR3 in DNA: TGCGCCAGCAGCCCCTCCGATGGTCCCACAGATACGCAGTATTTT. Its translation is CASSPSDGPTDTQYF.

By sample fraction, this clone is medium-sized (0.01 to 0.1%). The genes are TRBV11-3 and TRBJ1-1, with D maybe TRBD1 (5 bases). V gave up 2 bases and J gave up 0 bases, with 7 bases separating them. The CDR3 spans 14 residues. The germline CDR1 and CDR2 sequences are SGHNT and YENEEA. CDR3 sequence (DNA): TGTGCCAGCAGCTTAAGACAGTTGAACACTGAAGCTTTCTTT. Amino acid sequence: CASSLRQLNTEAFF.

The J gene is TRBJ1-4, the V gene TRBV12-5; D is possibly TRBD1 (5 bases). Germline CDR1 LGHNT, CDR2 FRNRAP. The CDR3 runs to 15 residues. DNA for the CDR3: TGTGCCAGCACCCCCTCTCAAGGGGCTGCTAAAAAACTGTTTTTT. Residues: CASTPSQGAAKKLFF.

The rearrangement links TRBV19 to TRBJ2-1; 11 bases align to TRBD2. The length of the CDR3 is 15 residues. Trimming removed 3 bases from V and 5 bases from J; junction bases left unmatched: 3. Germline V gene data show CDR1 as LNHDA and CDR2 as SQIVND (reference sequence). This chain's CDR3 is CASSISGRAHNEQFF. CDR3 nucleotides: TGTGCCAGTAGTATTAGCGGGAGGGCCCACAATGAGCAGTTCTTC.

This chain uses TRBV14 with TRBJ1-2; D is uncertain. The CDR3 extends over 13 amino acids. Germline V gene data show CDR1 as SGHDN and CDR2 as FVKESK. Trimming removed 2 bases at V and 10 bases at J, with 14 bases between. The CDR3 DNA sequence: TGTGCCAGCAGCCAAAATCTTCACCCCCCCTACACCTTC. Protein sequence: CASSQNLHPPYTF.

In this sample, this clone turned up a few times. The rearrangement joins TRBV14 to TRBJ2-3; no definite D call. The CDR3 totals 12 residues. Germline values: CDR1 SGHDN, CDR2 FVKESK. V was trimmed by 5 bases and J by 2 bases, leaving 5 bases between them. The CDR3 nucleotides read TGTGCCAGCAGCTTTGACACAGATACGCAGTATTTT. It is translated as CASSFDTDTQYF.

The chain carries TRBV7-6 and TRBJ2-7; 10 bases are a match to TRBD1. The CDR3 is 14 residues long. Germline CDR1 is SGHVS and CDR2 is FNYEAQ. J gave up 4 bases and V 8 bases, and 8 bases lay outside the gene matches. The CDR3 region is CASGPGQGIYEQYF. The CDR3 region has the DNA TGTGCCAGCGGCCCGGGACAGGGGATTTACGAGCAGTACTTC.

The V call is TRBV10-3, the J call TRBJ1-6; unclear D gene. Germline V gene sequence: CDR1 ENHRY, CDR2 SYGVKD. CDR3 length equals 14 residues. V was shortened by 0 bases and J by 6 bases, with 6 bases between the two germline ends. CDR3 coding DNA: TGTGCCATCAGTGAGTCGGCAGGTAATTCACCCCTCCACTTT. This gives the protein CAISESAGNSPLHF.

The chain links TRBV15 to TRBJ2-3; the D gene is possibly TRBD1 (6 bases). Germline CDR1 LNHNV, CDR2 YYDKDF (reference sequence). This CDR3 region has 17 residues. V was clipped by 4 bases and J by 8 bases, with 25 bases between them. The CDR3 DNA reads TGTGCCACCAGCACCTCCGTTGAGCGAGGAACCAGGGGTACGCAGTATTTT. Encoded protein: CATSTSVERGTRGTQYF.

This clone was seen a handful of times. This chain connects TRBV30 to TRBJ1-5; D is ambiguous. The CDR3 contains 15 residues. Trimming stripped 2 bases from V and 0 bases from J, with 11 bases between. Germline V CDR1 and CDR2: GTSNPN, SVGIG (reference sequence). CDR3 in DNA: TGTGCCTGGAGTCGGCAGGCATATAGCAATCAGCCCCAGCATTTT. It specifies CAWSRQAYSNQPQHF.